The 15 T cell receptor beta chains given below trace back to one sample, sequenced in a study of T cells in Graves' hyperthyroidism and ophthalmopathy. Amplification of TCR beta CDR3 regions was performed using RNA transcripts as template. The HTBI primer set drove a first-round RT-PCR of the TCR CDR3. TCRdb used MiXCR to reprocess the multiplex PCR reads, holding one entry per CDR3 protein. Of over 150,000 distinct CDR3 sequences in the sample, about a sixth are singletons; the top ten hold about 50%. The sample consisted of blood. The receptors were gathered from a woman in her fifties or sixties with Graves' hyperthyroidism.

V usage is TRBV3-1 and J usage is TRBJ1-5; TRBD1 might be the D (5 bases). The V gene lost 1 base and the J gene lost 6 bases, with 16 bases spanning the gap. The germline CDR1 and CDR2 sequences are LGHDT and YNNKEL (reference sequence). The CDR3 runs 16 residues. The CDR3 reads CASSQATGTGLQPQHF. In nucleotides, the CDR3 is TGTGCCAGCAGCCAAGCAACAGGAACTGGTCTTCAGCCCCAGCATTTT.

The chain joins TRBV19 to TRBJ2-3; 13 positions agree with TRBD2. This CDR3 has 15 amino acids. V was clipped by 5 bases and J by 8 bases; unmatched bases: 7. The germline gives CDR1 LNHDA, CDR2 SQIVND (reference sequence). The CDR3 DNA sequence: TGTGCCAGTAGTCCATCGGGACTAGCGGGACCTACGCAGTATTTT. Amino acids: CASSPSGLAGPTQYF. Complete variable domain (other parts from reference TRBV19 and TRBJ2-3): DGGITQSPKYLFRKEGQNVTLSCEQNLNHDAMYWYRQDPGQGLRLIYYSQIVNDFQKGDIAEGYSVSREKKESFPLTVTSAQKNPTAFYLCASSPSGLAGPTQYFGPGTRLTVL.

The CDR3 reads CAWSVGSLYGYTF. The DNA of the CDR3 is TGTGCCTGGAGTGTGGGCAGCCTCTATGGCTACACCTTC. The V call is TRBV30, the J call TRBJ1-2; no reliable D call. Per the germline V gene, CDR1 is GTSNPN and CDR2 is SVGIG (reference sequence). The CDR3 extends over 13 amino acids. Trimming removed 0 bases from V and 4 bases from J, with 9 bases in between.

This clonotype was counted many times. The V gene is TRBV11-3, the J gene TRBJ2-1; 7 bases align to TRBD2. The germline V gene encodes CDR1 SGHNT and CDR2 YENEEA. There are 15 residues in the CDR3. The ends lost 2 bases at V and 4 bases at J; junction bases unmatched: 5. The CDR3 DNA follows: TGTGCCAGCAGCTTACGACTAGCTGCTTACAATGAGCAGTTCTTC. This translates into CASSLRLAAYNEQFF.

The chain joins TRBV30 to TRBJ2-1, with 14 positions matching TRBD2. This CDR3 is built from 17 residues. With 3 bases clipped from V and 9 bases from J, the junction kept 13 bases outside the gene matches. Germline CDR1 reads GTSNPN; CDR2 reads SVGIG (reference sequence). The CDR3 region is CAWRATSGRATQGEQFF. The CDR3 nucleotides are TGTGCCTGGAGAGCGACTAGCGGGAGGGCCACACAGGGTGAGCAGTTCTTC.

This clonotype was seen ten or more times. The chain uses TRBV3-1 and TRBJ1-1; possibly TRBD1 for D (6 bases). CDR1 LGHDT and CDR2 YNNKEL come from the germline V gene (reference sequence). Trimming pared 2 bases from V and 1 base from J, leaving 14 bases between. The CDR3 extends over 16 amino acids. CDR3 coding DNA: TGTGCCAGCAGCCAACTGGGGGCGGACGCGAACACTGAAGCTTTCTTT. This gives the protein CASSQLGADANTEAFF.

This clonotype appeared many times. The chain has TRBV12-3 or TRBV12-4 and TRBJ1-2, with TRBD1 as a possible D gene (5 bases). The CDR3 loop spans 12 amino acids. With 5 bases removed from V and 7 bases from J, the gap between germline ends came to 11 bases. The CDR3 here is CASSVQGGGYTF. DNA of the CDR3: TGTGCCAGCAGTGTCCAGGGCGGTGGCTACACCTTC.

V is TRBV12-3 or TRBV12-4 and J is TRBJ2-3, with unresolved D. The CDR3 is 13 residues long. The ends were cut back, 2 bases at V and 6 bases at J, with 9 bases in the middle. The CDR3 bases are TGTGCCAGCAGTTTACGGGCCTGGGATACGCAGTATTTT. Its translation: CASSLRAWDTQYF.

There are many counts of this clonotype. This sequence joins TRBV28 and TRBJ2-7, with D maybe TRBD2 (5 bases). The V end lost 6 bases, the J end lost 3 bases, and 18 bases lay between the germline ends. CDR1 is MDHEN, CDR2 SYDVKM, per germline. The CDR3 runs 15 residues. The CDR3 DNA reads as TGTGCCAGCAGCATCGCGAGGGCCTATATCTACGAGCAGTACTTC. This encodes CASSIARAYIYEQYF.

This clonotype was recorded at least ten times. This sequence joins TRBV6-5 and TRBJ2-3; either TRBD1 or TRBD2 may supply D (5 bases each). The CDR3 contains 16 residues. Germline CDR1 MNHEY, CDR2 SVGAGI. Deletions cut 6 bases from V and 1 base from J, with 17 bases between. CDR3 coding DNA: TGTGCCAGCAGCCGCGGCCCCGGGGCGGGCACAGATACGCAGTATTTT. Translating gives CASSRGPGAGTDTQYF.

This clonotype appeared many times. This chain joins TRBV12-3 or TRBV12-4 and TRBJ2-1; 8 bases align to TRBD1. The CDR3 is made up of 15 amino acids. The ends lost 3 bases at V and 2 bases at J; junction bases unmatched: 3. The CDR3 sequence: CASSFDRGTYNEQFF. CDR3 coding DNA: TGTGCCAGCAGTTTTGACAGGGGAACCTACAATGAGCAGTTCTTC.

This clonotype was seen ten or more times. The gene calls are TRBV6-2 or TRBV6-3 and TRBJ2-1; 8 bases are a match to TRBD2. CDR3 length equals 15 residues. The germline V gene encodes CDR1 MNHEY and CDR2 SVGEGT. Trimming removed 4 bases from V and 0 bases from J; junction bases left unmatched: 2. The CDR3 loop reads CASSWLAGSYNEQFF. CDR3 coding DNA: TGTGCCAGCAGTTGGCTAGCGGGCTCCTACAATGAGCAGTTCTTC.

Ten or more counts support this clonotype. CDR3 nucleotides: TGTGCCAGCAGCTTAGACTTGGGACTAGCGGTCGAGCAGTACTTC. Translating it yields CASSLDLGLAVEQYF. The rearrangement uses TRBV11-2 and TRBJ2-7; 11 nucleotides line up with TRBD2. V dropped 0 bases and J dropped 6; count of bases not matched to a gene: 4. The germline CDR1 and CDR2 sequences are SGHAT and FQNNGV. This CDR3 is 15 amino acids long.

This clonotype was detected ten times or more. In DNA form, the CDR3 reads TGCGCCAGCAGCTTGGTCGACGGGAGAAGGACAGATACGCAGTATTTT. Protein: CASSLVDGRRTDTQYF. The chain joins TRBV5-1 to TRBJ2-3; possibly TRBD2 for D (6 bases). The CDR3 runs to 16 residues. V was pared by 0 bases and J by 3 bases, with 14 bases between. The V gene's germline CDR1 is SGHRS and CDR2 YFSETQ.

There are a few counts of this clonotype. This chain joins TRBV24-1 and TRBJ2-3, with 8 bases matching TRBD2. This CDR3 has 17 amino acids. The V gene end was trimmed by 0 bases and the J gene end by 5 bases; junction bases not matched to a gene: 9. From germline, CDR1 is KGHDR and CDR2 SFDVKD. CDR3 bases: TGTGCCACCAGTGATTTGACAGCCAGCGGGAGTGGAGATACGCAGTATTTT. Its protein is CATSDLTASGSGDTQYF.